These 18 T cell receptor beta chains share one sample of origin, sequenced in a study of CD8 T cells in Susac syndrome. Reverse transcription of roughly 0.5 to 1 ug RNA was carried out with random hexamers. TCRdb reanalysed the immunoSEQ multiplex PCR reads using MiXCR and keeps one entry per CDR3 protein. The sample holds about 160,000 distinct CDR3 sequences, approximately 94% seen once. Sequenced input: CD4+ T cells from PBMCs. These TCRs come from a human donor with multiple sclerosis.

With regard to this clonotype: Relative to the germline gene, one junction end is altered; a read error may explain this. The chain combines TRBV5-6 with TRBJ2-3; 10 bases are a match to TRBD1. The CDR3 has 13 residues. Germline V gene sequence: CDR1 SGHDT, CDR2 YYEEEE. The CDR3 spells CASSLEGTGASTF. The DNA of the CDR3 is TGTGCCAGCAGCTTGGAAGGGACAGGGGCCTCTACTTTT.

The chain recombines TRBV24-1 with TRBJ2-3, with 8 bases matching TRBD2. V shed 3 bases, J shed 6 bases, and the junction held 10 bases outside the gene matches. CDR1 is KGHDR, CDR2 SFDVKD, per germline. The CDR3 covers 16 residues. The CDR3 DNA reads TGTGCCACCAGTGATAACGCAGCGGGAGCCGGGGATACGCAGTATTTT. It is translated as CATSDNAAGAGDTQYF.

The chain employs TRBV24-1 and TRBJ2-2; 9 nucleotides align to TRBD1. Trimming at V came to 6 bases and at J to 8 bases, leaving 6 bases not matched to a gene. The CDR3 consists of 14 residues. Germline loops: CDR1 KGHDR, CDR2 SFDVKD. This chain's CDR3 is CATSRTGGDGELFF. In DNA, the CDR3 is TGTGCCACCAGTCGTACAGGGGGCGATGGGGAGCTGTTTTTT.

This clonotype showed up just once. The genes are TRBV7-2 and TRBJ1-1, with D unresolved. Trimming took off 3 bases at V and 11 bases at J, with 13 bases between the two ends. Germline CDR1 reads SGHTA; CDR2 reads FQGNSA. This CDR3 contains 12 residues. The CDR3 DNA is TGTGCCAGCAGCTTCGGGTCGAATTGGGCTTTCTTT. Residues: CASSFGSNWAFF.

This clonotype was seen once. The chain recombines TRBV29-1 with TRBJ2-7; the D gene is possibly TRBD2 (6 bases). The CDR3 is made up of 14 amino acids. Germline V gene lookup returns CDR1 SQVTM and CDR2 ANQGSEA. The V gene lost 5 bases and the J gene lost 6 bases, with 20 bases spanning the gap. The CDR3 spells CSVFGGIRPGEQYF. CDR3 nucleotides: TGCAGCGTTTTCGGAGGGATCCGTCCCGGCGAGCAGTACTTC.

The rearrangement uses TRBV10-3 and TRBJ2-7; 7 positions agree with TRBD2. V lost 6 bases to trimming and J lost 3 bases; unmatched junction nucleotides: 5. The CDR3 extends over 13 amino acids. From germline, CDR1 is ENHRY and CDR2 SYGVKD. CDR3 sequence (DNA): TGTGCCATCAGAGCGGGACCAAACTACGAGCAGTACTTC. This encodes CAIRAGPNYEQYF.

V gene TRBV29-1 combines with J gene TRBJ1-2; 7 bases are a match to TRBD1. The trim removed 7 bases at V and 8 bases at J, leaving 7 bases unmatched. CDR3 length: 11 amino acids. Germline CDR1 SQVTM, CDR2 ANQGSEA. CDR3 residues: CSGETGVGYTF. The CDR3 nucleotides are TGCAGCGGAGAAACAGGGGTCGGCTACACCTTC.

The chain is built from TRBV15 and TRBJ2-6; tentatively, D is TRBD2 (5 bases). CDR3 length equals 20 residues. Germline CDR1 LNHNV, CDR2 YYDKDF (reference sequence). V dropped 0 bases and J dropped 2 bases, with 20 bases sitting between them. The CDR3 sequence is CATSRDTFEGVPPGANVLTF. The CDR3 coding sequence is TGTGCCACCAGCAGAGATACGTTCGAGGGAGTACCTCCTGGGGCCAACGTCCTGACTTTC.

V and J are TRBV12-3 or TRBV12-4 and TRBJ2-7; perhaps TRBD2 as D (6 bases). The CDR3 is made up of 14 amino acids. Deletions cut 3 bases from V and 2 bases from J, with 11 bases between. CDR3 sequence (DNA): TGTGCCAGCAGTTTGGGCGGGACCACCTACGAGCAGTACTTC. Protein: CASSLGGTTYEQYF.

V usage is TRBV6-2 or TRBV6-3 and J usage is TRBJ1-1; the D gene is possibly TRBD1 (5 bases). Germline V gives CDR1 MNHEY, CDR2 SVGEGT. The V gene lost 5 bases and the J gene lost 0 bases, with 13 bases spanning the gap. The CDR3 has 15 residues. The CDR3 bases are TGTGCCAGCAGTCGGCGGACAAGACTGAACACTGAAGCTTTCTTT. This translates into CASSRRTRLNTEAFF.

The chain's CDR3 is CASSWDRDSVYEQYF. The CDR3 DNA sequence: TGTGCCAGCAGTTGGGACCGGGACAGTGTGTACGAGCAGTACTTC. The chain combines TRBV2 with TRBJ2-7, with 7 bases identical to TRBD1. CDR3 length: 15 amino acids. Germline CDR1 and CDR2: SNHLY and FYNNEI. With 5 bases clipped from V and 4 bases from J, the junction kept 11 bases outside the gene matches.

The chain has TRBV7-2 and TRBJ2-5, with D unresolved. This CDR3 spans 15 amino acids. The V gene lost 8 bases and the J gene lost 2 bases, with 18 bases spanning the gap. Germline lookup yields CDR1 SGHTA and CDR2 FQGNSA. The CDR3 DNA sequence: TGTGCCAGCCCGTCGGAACGATCTCAGCAAGAGACCCAGTACTTC. Its translation: CASPSERSQQETQYF.

The V call is TRBV2, the J call TRBJ2-4, with TRBD2 matching 7 bases. V trimming: 7 bases; J trimming: 11 bases; junction bases outside the gene matches: 14. The CDR3 consists of 14 residues. Germline V gene sequence: CDR1 SNHLY, CDR2 FYNNEI. CDR3 in DNA: TGTGCCAGCACCAAAGAGGCCCCGGGAGGCCTTCAGTACTTC. It encodes CASTKEAPGGLQYF.

This chain joins TRBV28 and TRBJ1-2; D ambiguous. This CDR3 contains 14 residues. Germline V lookup: CDR1 MDHEN, CDR2 SYDVKM. V was shortened by 6 bases and J by 0 bases, with 11 bases between the two germline ends. The CDR3 nucleotides read TGTGCCAGCAGCCCGTATAAAACTAACTATGGCTACACCTTC. This sequence encodes CASSPYKTNYGYTF.

This clonotype was picked up a small number of times. This chain links TRBV18 with TRBJ1-5; possibly TRBD1 for D (6 bases). Germline values: CDR1 KGHSH, CDR2 LQKENI. This CDR3 has 14 residues. V was cut by 3 bases and J by 4 bases, with 10 bases left in between. CDR3 in amino acids: CASSPGTNNQPQHF. The CDR3 DNA reads as TGTGCCAGCTCACCTGGGACAAATAATCAGCCCCAGCATTTT.

The V and J genes are TRBV13 and TRBJ2-7; no clear D gene. Trimming pared 5 bases from V and 0 bases from J, leaving 8 bases between. CDR1 is PRHDT, CDR2 FYEKMQ, per germline (reference sequence). This CDR3 spans 13 amino acids. CDR3 protein: CASSPPTSYEQYF. DNA for the CDR3: TGTGCCAGCAGCCCTCCCACCTCCTACGAGCAGTACTTC.

The chain is built from TRBV4-1 and TRBJ1-2; D possibly corresponds to TRBD1 (6 bases). V was shortened by 4 bases and J by 8 bases, with 20 bases between the two germline ends. CDR3 length: 15 residues. Germline loops: CDR1 MGHRA, CDR2 YSYEKL. CDR3 sequence: CASSLPGGGRRGYTF. CDR3 sequence (DNA): TGCGCCAGCAGCCTCCCTGGAGGGGGGCGCCGGGGCTACACCTTC.

The chain carries TRBV23-1 and TRBJ2-7; TRBD2 matches at 13 bases. TRBV23-1 is reported as an ORF; its role is uncertain. CDR3 length equals 19 residues. Trimming cost V 6 bases and J 0 bases; bases outside gene matches: 14. CDR3 in DNA: TGCGCCAGCAGATTAGAGGGGGGACTAGCGGGATATCGCTCCTACGAGCAGTACTTC. Amino acid sequence: CASRLEGGLAGYRSYEQYF.